This is a list of T cell receptor beta chains from one sample in a study of T cells after yellow fever vaccination. From the 5' RACE reads, TCRdb called clonotypes with MiXCR, one entry per CDR3 protein. The profile covers under 550,000 distinct CDR3 sequences, with 20% to 25% appearing a single time and about a sixth taken by the ten largest. The source was PBMCs, collected 21 days after the first yellow fever vaccination. Every receptor here comes from a man younger than 30 who received the YFV17D yellow fever vaccine. CDR3s include the opening cysteine and the closing phenylalanine or tryptophan. The order of the fields is D gene, clone size, V gene, J gene, CDR3 DNA, CDR3 protein. D genes are given only for firm matches. Not every row has a clone size; where given, it reads once, few, many or a size class.

D gene: -
clone size: -
V gene: TRBV7-2
J gene: TRBJ2-1
CDR3 DNA: TGTGCCAGCAGCTTAGTTATTGAGCAGTTCTTC
CDR3 protein: CASSLVIEQFF

D gene: TRBD1
clone size: -
V gene: TRBV7-6
J gene: TRBJ2-7
CDR3 DNA: TGTGCCAGCAGCCCGAACACAGGGGCCCCAGTGAAGGGGGAGCAGCACTTC
CDR3 protein: CASSPNTGAPVKGEQHF

D gene: TRBD1
clone size: -
V gene: TRBV4-3
J gene: TRBJ1-2
CDR3 DNA: TGCGCCAGCAGCCAAGGGACAGGGGTCGGATACTATGGCTACACCTTC
CDR3 protein: CASSQGTGVGYYGYTF

D gene: -
clone size: -
V gene: TRBV20-1
J gene: TRBJ2-7
CDR3 DNA: TGCAGTGCTAGAGATATGGGGACTCCCTACGAGCAGTACTTC
CDR3 protein: CSARDMGTPYEQYF

D gene: -
clone size: few
V gene: TRBV7-8
J gene: TRBJ1-1
CDR3 DNA: TGTGCCAGCAGCCCCGCGGGGGAGTGGACTGAAGCTTTCTTT
CDR3 protein: CASSPAGEWTEAFF

D gene: TRBD1
clone size: -
V gene: TRBV4-3
J gene: TRBJ1-1
CDR3 DNA: TGCGCCAGCAGCCAAGGACAGGGGATTTACACTGAAGCTTTCTTT
CDR3 protein: CASSQGQGIYTEAFF

D gene: TRBD2
clone size: -
V gene: TRBV5-5
J gene: TRBJ2-7
CDR3 DNA: TGTGCCAGCAGCTTTGGACTAGCGGGGAACTACGAGCAGTACTTC
CDR3 protein: CASSFGLAGNYEQYF

D gene: -
clone size: few
V gene: TRBV6-6
J gene: TRBJ2-2
CDR3 DNA: TGTGCCAGCGTGGATTCGAACACCGGGGAGCTGTTTTTT
CDR3 protein: CASVDSNTGELFF

D gene: -
clone size: few
V gene: TRBV7-9
J gene: TRBJ2-1
CDR3 DNA: TGTGCCAGCAGCCAAGAAGGGGGGGTTGAGCAGTTCTTC
CDR3 protein: CASSQEGGVEQFF

D gene: TRBD2
clone size: few
V gene: TRBV5-1
J gene: TRBJ2-5
CDR3 DNA: TGCGCCAGCAGCCGGGGGGGCCAGCTCAAAGAGACCCAGTACTTC
CDR3 protein: CASSRGGQLKETQYF

D gene: -
clone size: few
V gene: TRBV7-9
J gene: TRBJ2-1
CDR3 DNA: TGTGCCAGCAGCCTCTTCGCCGAGGGAAGTGAGCAGTTCTTC
CDR3 protein: CASSLFAEGSEQFF

D gene: TRBD1
clone size: -
V gene: TRBV25-1
J gene: TRBJ2-1
CDR3 DNA: TGTGCCAGCAGGGACAGGGGGCTAGGGGAGCAGTTCTTC
CDR3 protein: CASRDRGLGEQFF

D gene: -
clone size: few
V gene: TRBV3-1
J gene: TRBJ1-1
CDR3 DNA: TGTGCCAGCAGCCATGGACCGTCTGGAGCTTTCTTT
CDR3 protein: CASSHGPSGAFF

D gene: -
clone size: -
V gene: TRBV6-2/TRBV6-3
J gene: TRBJ2-7
CDR3 DNA: TGTGCCAGCAGTTACTCGTTGACGGCCGAGGAGCAGTACTTC
CDR3 protein: CASSYSLTAEEQYF

D gene: -
clone size: few
V gene: TRBV7-9
J gene: TRBJ1-1
CDR3 DNA: TGTGCCAGCGGTACTCGGAACACTGAAGCTTTCTTT
CDR3 protein: CASGTRNTEAFF

D gene: TRBD1
clone size: -
V gene: TRBV5-1
J gene: TRBJ1-1
CDR3 DNA: TGCGCCAGCAGCCAGACCCCGACAGGGGGAAACACTGAAGCTTTCTTT
CDR3 protein: CASSQTPTGGNTEAFF

D gene: -
clone size: -
V gene: TRBV12-3/TRBV12-4
J gene: TRBJ1-3
CDR3 DNA: TGTGCCAGCAAATCCATTGGAAACACCATATATTTT
CDR3 protein: CASKSIGNTIYF

D gene: -
clone size: few
V gene: TRBV15
J gene: TRBJ1-1
CDR3 DNA: TGTGCCACCAGCAGAGAAGCCGGACAGCACACTGAAGCTTTCTTT
CDR3 protein: CATSREAGQHTEAFF

D gene: -
clone size: -
V gene: TRBV7-3
J gene: TRBJ1-3
CDR3 DNA: TGTGCCAGCAGCTTAAGCGGGGTACCTGGAAACACCATATATTTT
CDR3 protein: CASSLSGVPGNTIYF

D gene: -
clone size: few
V gene: TRBV19
J gene: TRBJ2-1
CDR3 DNA: TGTGCCAGTAACGCAGGAGCCTACAATGAGCAGTTCTTC
CDR3 protein: CASNAGAYNEQFF

D gene: TRBD1
clone size: -
V gene: TRBV7-3
J gene: TRBJ2-2
CDR3 DNA: TGTGCCAGCAGAACTACAGGGGCCGGGGAGCTGTTTTTT
CDR3 protein: CASRTTGAGELFF

D gene: -
clone size: -
V gene: TRBV15
J gene: TRBJ2-1
CDR3 DNA: TGTGCCACCAGCAGAGATGTGAGCAATGAGCAGTTCTTC
CDR3 protein: CATSRDVSNEQFF

D gene: -
clone size: -
V gene: TRBV6-1
J gene: TRBJ2-7
CDR3 DNA: TGTGCCAGCAGTCCATCTGCCGGGTACGTTAACTACGAGCAGTACTTC
CDR3 protein: CASSPSAGYVNYEQYF

D gene: -
clone size: few
V gene: TRBV10-3
J gene: TRBJ2-1
CDR3 DNA: TGTGCCATCAGTGAGTCGATGGAAAATGAGCAGTTCTTC
CDR3 protein: CAISESMENEQFF

D gene: TRBD1
clone size: -
V gene: TRBV7-2
J gene: TRBJ1-5
CDR3 DNA: TGTGCCAGCAGCCTTGGACAGGGGGCTGGTGGCAATCAGCCCCAGCATTTT
CDR3 protein: CASSLGQGAGGNQPQHF

D gene: -
clone size: medium-sized
V gene: TRBV27
J gene: TRBJ1-2
CDR3 DNA: TGTGCCAGCAGTCCGGCCGGGGGGTGGTACACCTTC
CDR3 protein: CASSPAGGWYTF

D gene: -
clone size: -
V gene: TRBV2
J gene: TRBJ1-5
CDR3 DNA: TGTGCCAGCAACAGCTTTAGCAATCAGCCCCAGCATTTT
CDR3 protein: CASNSFSNQPQHF

D gene: TRBD2
clone size: few
V gene: TRBV4-3
J gene: TRBJ2-3
CDR3 DNA: TGCGCCAGCAGCCAATTTACCGGGACTAGTACAGATACGCAGTATTTT
CDR3 protein: CASSQFTGTSTDTQYF

D gene: -
clone size: -
V gene: TRBV20-1
J gene: TRBJ1-6
CDR3 DNA: TGCAGTGCTAGAGCCCGGGTCTTCAATTCACCCCTCCACTTT
CDR3 protein: CSARARVFNSPLHF

D gene: TRBD1
clone size: -
V gene: TRBV5-1
J gene: TRBJ2-2
CDR3 DNA: TGCGCCAGCAGTGAAGGGGACAGGGACGCCGGGGAGCTGTTTTTT
CDR3 protein: CASSEGDRDAGELFF

D gene: TRBD2
clone size: few
V gene: TRBV9
J gene: TRBJ2-3
CDR3 DNA: TGTGCCAGTCAAAATAGCGGGGGGGCTCTAGATACGCAGTATTTT
CDR3 protein: CASQNSGGALDTQYF

D gene: TRBD2
clone size: few
V gene: TRBV7-6
J gene: TRBJ2-5
CDR3 DNA: TGTGCCAGCAGCTTACAGCCCGGGACTAGCTTACAAGAGACCCAGTACTTC
CDR3 protein: CASSLQPGTSLQETQYF

D gene: -
clone size: -
V gene: TRBV7-8
J gene: TRBJ1-1
CDR3 DNA: TGTGCCAGCAGCTTATATGGACTCCAAATCACTGAAGCTTTCTTT
CDR3 protein: CASSLYGLQITEAFF

D gene: TRBD2
clone size: -
V gene: TRBV6-1
J gene: TRBJ2-2
CDR3 DNA: TGTGCCAGCAGCCGACTAGCGGGGGAGGACACCGGGGAGCTGTTTTTT
CDR3 protein: CASSRLAGEDTGELFF

D gene: TRBD2
clone size: -
V gene: TRBV28
J gene: TRBJ2-5
CDR3 DNA: TGTGCCAGCAGTTCGCCGACTAGCGGGGGGGCAGAGACCCAGTACTTC
CDR3 protein: CASSSPTSGGAETQYF

D gene: -
clone size: -
V gene: TRBV7-2
J gene: TRBJ2-7
CDR3 DNA: TGTGCCAGCAGCTTAGTACTGGAGAGCTCCTACGAGCAGTACTTC
CDR3 protein: CASSLVLESSYEQYF

D gene: -
clone size: many
V gene: TRBV5-1
J gene: TRBJ2-2
CDR3 DNA: TGCGCCAGCAGATCGGCGGTTAAGACCGGGGAGCTGTTTTTT
CDR3 protein: CASRSAVKTGELFF

D gene: -
clone size: -
V gene: TRBV4-2
J gene: TRBJ2-1
CDR3 DNA: TGTGCCAGCAGCCAAGAAGAGGGATACTACAATGAGCAGTTCTTC
CDR3 protein: CASSQEEGYYNEQFF

D gene: -
clone size: -
V gene: TRBV25-1
J gene: TRBJ1-2
CDR3 DNA: TGTGCCAGCAGCCAGGGTTCCCGGAGTGGCTACACCTTC
CDR3 protein: CASSQGSRSGYTF

D gene: TRBD2
clone size: few
V gene: TRBV29-1
J gene: TRBJ2-5
CDR3 DNA: TGCAGCTCCAGAGCGGGGAGCCAAGAGACCCAGTACTTC
CDR3 protein: CSSRAGSQETQYF

D gene: TRBD1
clone size: few
V gene: TRBV4-1
J gene: TRBJ1-1
CDR3 DNA: TGCGCCAGCAGCCAACAATCCCGGGACAGACAGTCTGAAGCTTTCTTT
CDR3 protein: CASSQQSRDRQSEAFF

D gene: -
clone size: -
V gene: TRBV24-1
J gene: TRBJ2-5
CDR3 DNA: TGTGCCACCAGTGGGGCAGACGAAGAGACCCAGTACTTC
CDR3 protein: CATSGADEETQYF

D gene: -
clone size: -
V gene: TRBV18
J gene: TRBJ2-5
CDR3 DNA: TGTGCCAGCTCACCGATGACTAGTGGGGTGTCGGAGACCCAGTACTTC
CDR3 protein: CASSPMTSGVSETQYF

D gene: -
clone size: -
V gene: TRBV18
J gene: TRBJ1-5
CDR3 DNA: TGTGCCAGCTCACCACCGGGAGGGATGGTTAATCAGCCCCAGCATTTT
CDR3 protein: CASSPPGGMVNQPQHF

D gene: -
clone size: once
V gene: TRBV18
J gene: TRBJ2-2
CDR3 DNA: TGTGCCAGCTCACTACAGGATAGCCCCGGGGAGCTGTTTTTT
CDR3 protein: CASSLQDSPGELFF

D gene: -
clone size: -
V gene: TRBV5-6
J gene: TRBJ2-1
CDR3 DNA: TGTGCCAGCAGCCCCGGGCTACACAATGAGCAGTTCTTC
CDR3 protein: CASSPGLHNEQFF

D gene: TRBD2
clone size: few
V gene: TRBV4-1
J gene: TRBJ2-1
CDR3 DNA: TGCGCCAGCAGCCAAGCTCGCCTAGCGGGGGCCGAGAGCTCCTACAATGAGCAGTTCTTC
CDR3 protein: CASSQARLAGAESSYNEQFF

D gene: -
clone size: -
V gene: TRBV24-1
J gene: TRBJ1-2
CDR3 DNA: TGTGCCACCCTCGGACCTCGAAACTATGGCTACACCTTC
CDR3 protein: CATLGPRNYGYTF

D gene: TRBD1
clone size: few
V gene: TRBV9
J gene: TRBJ2-3
CDR3 DNA: TGTGCCAGCAGCGAGGACAGGAACACAGATACGCAGTATTTT
CDR3 protein: CASSEDRNTDTQYF

D gene: TRBD1
clone size: few
V gene: TRBV5-5
J gene: TRBJ1-1
CDR3 DNA: TGTGCCAGCTTTCAACGGGACAGACAAAACACTGAAGCTTTCTTT
CDR3 protein: CASFQRDRQNTEAFF

D gene: -
clone size: few
V gene: TRBV4-2
J gene: TRBJ1-6
CDR3 DNA: TGTGCCAGCAGCCAAGCGACAGGCTTGAACCATTCACCCCTCCACTTT
CDR3 protein: CASSQATGLNHSPLHF

D gene: -
clone size: few
V gene: TRBV20-1
J gene: TRBJ2-2
CDR3 DNA: TGCAGTGCTAGAGGGCCGACAGGTACCGGGGAGCTGTTTTTT
CDR3 protein: CSARGPTGTGELFF